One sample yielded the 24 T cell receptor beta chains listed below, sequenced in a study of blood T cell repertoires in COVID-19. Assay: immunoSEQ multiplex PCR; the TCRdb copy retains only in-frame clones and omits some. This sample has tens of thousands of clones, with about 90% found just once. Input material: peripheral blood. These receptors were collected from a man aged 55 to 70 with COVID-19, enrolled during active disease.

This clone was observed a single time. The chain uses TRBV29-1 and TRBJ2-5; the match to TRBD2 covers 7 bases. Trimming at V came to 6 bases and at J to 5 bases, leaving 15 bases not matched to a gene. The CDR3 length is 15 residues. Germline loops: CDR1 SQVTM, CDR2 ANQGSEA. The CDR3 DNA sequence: TGCAGCGTGCTGGCAACTAGCGTGGGTGGGGAGACCCAGTACTTC. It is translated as CSVLATSVGGETQYF.

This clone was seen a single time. CDR3 DNA: TGTGCCAGCAGTTACCACAGCGGGAGGGGGTATGAGCAGTTCTTC. It encodes CASSYHSGRGYEQFF. The rearrangement joins TRBV6-5 to TRBJ2-1; 10 bases match TRBD2. The CDR3 totals 15 residues. CDR1 is MNHEY, CDR2 SVGAGI, per germline. Germline trimming cut 2 bases from V and 8 bases from J; bases unmatched to any gene: 6.

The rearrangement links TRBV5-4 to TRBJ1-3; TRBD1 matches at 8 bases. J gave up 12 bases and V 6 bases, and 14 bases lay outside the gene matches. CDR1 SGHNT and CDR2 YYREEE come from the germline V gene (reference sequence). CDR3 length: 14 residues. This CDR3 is CASTRAGGAGGIYF. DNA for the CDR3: TGTGCCAGCACGCGAGCAGGGGGCGCCGGGGGCATATATTTT.

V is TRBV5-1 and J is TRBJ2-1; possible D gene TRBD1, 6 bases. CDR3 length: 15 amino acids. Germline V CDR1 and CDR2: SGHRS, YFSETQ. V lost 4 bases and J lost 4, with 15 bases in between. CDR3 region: CASSALGQTYNEQFF. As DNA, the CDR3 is TGCGCCAGCAGCGCGCTTGGACAGACATACAATGAGCAGTTCTTC.

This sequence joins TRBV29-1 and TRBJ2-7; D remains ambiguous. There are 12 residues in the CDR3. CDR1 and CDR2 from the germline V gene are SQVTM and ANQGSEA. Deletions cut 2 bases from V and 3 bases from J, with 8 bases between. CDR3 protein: CSVESHGYEQYF. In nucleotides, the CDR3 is TGCAGCGTTGAATCCCACGGCTACGAGCAGTACTTC.

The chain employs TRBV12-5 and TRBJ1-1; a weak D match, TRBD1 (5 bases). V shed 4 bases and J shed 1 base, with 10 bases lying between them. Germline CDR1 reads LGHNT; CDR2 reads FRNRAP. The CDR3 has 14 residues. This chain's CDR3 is CASGSRGGNTEAFF. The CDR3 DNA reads TGTGCTAGTGGTTCCCGCGGGGGGAACACTGAAGCTTTCTTT.

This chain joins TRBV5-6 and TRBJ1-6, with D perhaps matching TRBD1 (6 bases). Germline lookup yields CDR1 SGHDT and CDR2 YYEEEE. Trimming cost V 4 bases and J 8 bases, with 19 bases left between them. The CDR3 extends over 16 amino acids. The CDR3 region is CASSPREGGRDSPLHF. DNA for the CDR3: TGTGCCAGCAGCCCCAGGGAGGGGGGAAGGGATTCACCCCTCCACTTT.

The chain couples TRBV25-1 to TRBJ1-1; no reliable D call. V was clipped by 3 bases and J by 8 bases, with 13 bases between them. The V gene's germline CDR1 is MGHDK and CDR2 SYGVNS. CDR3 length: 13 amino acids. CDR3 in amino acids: CASSDAAGGEAFF. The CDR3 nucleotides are TGTGCCAGCAGTGACGCGGCAGGCGGGGAAGCTTTCTTT.

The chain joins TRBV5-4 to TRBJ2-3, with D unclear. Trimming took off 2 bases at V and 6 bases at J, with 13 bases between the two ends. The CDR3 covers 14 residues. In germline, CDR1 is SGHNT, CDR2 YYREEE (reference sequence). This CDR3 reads CASSFDFPIDTQYF. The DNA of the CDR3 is TGTGCCAGCAGCTTCGACTTCCCTATTGATACGCAGTATTTT.

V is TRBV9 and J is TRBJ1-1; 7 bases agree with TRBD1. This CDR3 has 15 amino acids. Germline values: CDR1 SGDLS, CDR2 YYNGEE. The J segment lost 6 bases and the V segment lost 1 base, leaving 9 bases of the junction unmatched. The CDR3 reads CASSVSGQVGSEAFF. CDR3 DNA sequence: TGTGCCAGCAGCGTAAGCGGACAGGTTGGGTCTGAAGCTTTCTTT.

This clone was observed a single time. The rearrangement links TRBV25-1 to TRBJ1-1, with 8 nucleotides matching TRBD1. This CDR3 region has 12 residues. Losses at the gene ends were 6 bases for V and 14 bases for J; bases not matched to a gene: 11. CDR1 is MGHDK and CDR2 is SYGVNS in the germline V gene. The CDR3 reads CASSSQGAESFF. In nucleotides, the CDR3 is TGTGCCAGCAGCAGCCAGGGGGCGGAATCCTTCTTT.

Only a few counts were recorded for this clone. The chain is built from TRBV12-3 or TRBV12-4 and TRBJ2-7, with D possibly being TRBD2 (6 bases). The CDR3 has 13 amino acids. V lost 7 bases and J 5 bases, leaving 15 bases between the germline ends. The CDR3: CASTQWGEDEQYF. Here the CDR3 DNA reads TGTGCCAGCACGCAGTGGGGGGAGGACGAGCAGTACTTC.

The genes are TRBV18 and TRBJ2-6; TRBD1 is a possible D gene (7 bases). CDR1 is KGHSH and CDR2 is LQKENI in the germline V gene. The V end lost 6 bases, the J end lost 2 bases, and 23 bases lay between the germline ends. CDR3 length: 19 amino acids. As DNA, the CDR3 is TGTGCCAGCTCGGCGGGGACAGCCCCAATCCCTCCTGGGGCCAACGTCCTGACTTTC. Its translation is CASSAGTAPIPPGANVLTF.

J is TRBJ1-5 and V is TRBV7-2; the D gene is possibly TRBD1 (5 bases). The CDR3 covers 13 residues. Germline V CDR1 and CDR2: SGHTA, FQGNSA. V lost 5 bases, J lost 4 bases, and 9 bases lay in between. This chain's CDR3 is CASSPQGNQPQHF. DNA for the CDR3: TGTGCCAGCAGCCCCCAGGGTAATCAGCCCCAGCATTTT.

DNA for the CDR3: TGTGCCAGCAGCCTGGACTATTCCTACAATGAGCAGTTCTTC. It yields the protein CASSLDYSYNEQFF. The rearrangement uses TRBV7-9 and TRBJ2-1; D perhaps matches TRBD2 (6 bases). Trimming shortened V by 5 bases and J by 1 base, and 9 bases separated the two germline ends. The germline V gene has CDR1 SEHNR and CDR2 FQNEAQ (reference sequence). This CDR3 is built from 14 residues.

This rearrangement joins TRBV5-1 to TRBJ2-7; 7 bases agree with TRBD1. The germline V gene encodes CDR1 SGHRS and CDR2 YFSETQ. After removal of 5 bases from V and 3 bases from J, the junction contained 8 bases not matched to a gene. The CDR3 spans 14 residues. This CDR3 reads CASSETGKVYEQYF. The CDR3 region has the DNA TGCGCCAGCAGTGAGACAGGGAAGGTCTACGAGCAGTACTTC.

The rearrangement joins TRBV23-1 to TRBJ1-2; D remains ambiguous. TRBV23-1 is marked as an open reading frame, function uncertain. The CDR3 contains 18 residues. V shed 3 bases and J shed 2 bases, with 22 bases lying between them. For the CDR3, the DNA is TGCGCCAGCAGTCACTTCAAAGTATGCGGCAGCGCAAACTATGGCTACACCTTC. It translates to CASSHFKVCGSANYGYTF.

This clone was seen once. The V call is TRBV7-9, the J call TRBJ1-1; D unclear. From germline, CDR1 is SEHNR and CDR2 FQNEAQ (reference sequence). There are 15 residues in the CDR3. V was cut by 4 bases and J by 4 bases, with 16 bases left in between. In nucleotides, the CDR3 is TGTGCCAGCAGCTCGATCGGAGAGCCTCGCACTGAAGCTTTCTTT. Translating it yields CASSSIGEPRTEAFF.

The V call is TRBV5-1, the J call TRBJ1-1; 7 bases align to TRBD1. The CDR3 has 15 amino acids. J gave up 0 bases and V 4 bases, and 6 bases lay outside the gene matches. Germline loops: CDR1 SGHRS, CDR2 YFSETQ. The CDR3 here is CASSEGTAMNTEAFF. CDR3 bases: TGCGCCAGCAGCGAGGGGACAGCCATGAACACTGAAGCTTTCTTT. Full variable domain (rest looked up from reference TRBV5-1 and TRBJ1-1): KAGVTQTPRYLIKTRGQQVTLSCSPISGHRSVSWYQQTPGQGLQFLFEYFSETQRNKGNFPGRFSGRQFSNSRSEMNVSTLELGDSALYLCASSEGTAMNTEAFFGQGTRLTVV.

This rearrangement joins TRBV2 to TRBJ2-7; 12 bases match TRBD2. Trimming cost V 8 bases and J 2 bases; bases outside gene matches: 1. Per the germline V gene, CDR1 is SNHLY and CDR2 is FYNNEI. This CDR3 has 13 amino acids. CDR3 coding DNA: TGTGCCAGCCGACTAGCGGGAGCCTACGAGCAGTACTTC. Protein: CASRLAGAYEQYF. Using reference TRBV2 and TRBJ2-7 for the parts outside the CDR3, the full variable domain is EPEVTQTPSHQVTQMGQEVILRCVPISNHLYFYWYRQILGQKVEFLVSFYNNEISEKSEIFDDQFSVERPDGSNFTLKIRSTKLEDSAMYFCASRLAGAYEQYFGPGTRLTVT.

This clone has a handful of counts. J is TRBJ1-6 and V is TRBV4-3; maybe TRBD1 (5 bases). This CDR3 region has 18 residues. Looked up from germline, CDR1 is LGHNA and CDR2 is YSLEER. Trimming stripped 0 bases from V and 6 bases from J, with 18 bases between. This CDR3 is CASSQEAREVSTNSPLHF. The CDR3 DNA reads TGCGCCAGCAGCCAAGAGGCCAGGGAAGTAAGCACTAATTCACCCCTCCACTTT.

The CDR3 region has the DNA TGTGCCAGCAGCCCATGGGACATCTATGGCTACACCTTC. As protein: CASSPWDIYGYTF. The chain couples TRBV7-2 to TRBJ1-2; possible D gene TRBD1, 6 bases. The CDR3 loop spans 13 amino acids. Trimming cost V 5 bases and J 4 bases, with 11 bases left between them. Per germline, CDR1 SGHTA and CDR2 FQGNSA.

The DNA of the CDR3 is TGTGCCAGCAGCTTGTTCTGGGCAGGGGAGGGTCAGCCCCAGCATTTT. It translates to CASSLFWAGEGQPQHF. The rearrangement links TRBV5-8 to TRBJ1-5; perhaps TRBD1 as D (6 bases). V shed 1 base and J shed 6 bases, with 17 bases lying between them. The germline gives CDR1 SGHTS, CDR2 YDEGEE. The CDR3 consists of 16 residues.

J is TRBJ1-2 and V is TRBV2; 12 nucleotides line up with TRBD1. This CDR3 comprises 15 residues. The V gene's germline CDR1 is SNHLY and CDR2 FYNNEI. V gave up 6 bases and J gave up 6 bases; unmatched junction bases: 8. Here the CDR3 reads CASRGTGGARDGYTF. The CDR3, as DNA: TGTGCCAGCAGAGGGACAGGGGGCGCTAGGGATGGCTACACCTTC.